Detailed here is one TCR beta chain. This clonotype has only a few counts. What antigen it recognizes has not been identified. Base-call qualities are not available, and no considerably larger clone is one nucleotide away. Library generation was performed with 5' RACE. This sample was sequenced with an Illumina HiSeq 2500. The second PCR ran for about 7 to 11 cycles and used a J-beta primer mix along with a sample-barcoded 5' primer. A template-switch 5' adaptor carrying 12 random nucleotides introduced a unique molecular identifier onto each TCR beta cDNA molecule. Each sample yielded at least 3 million CDR3-containing paired-end reads. First-strand cDNA was synthesized from all RNA with the Mint cDNA synthesis kit, primed by a TRBC-specific oligonucleotide. Following uracil-DNA glycosylase treatment, all cDNA underwent a first 18-cycle PCR with the universal primers M1SS and BC2_uni_R. On the authors' methods: Normalization of each sample was performed by random selection of 1 million high-quality reads, each carrying a distinct molecular identifier. Reads sharing molecular identifiers were discarded rather than binned into consensus sequences. MiTCR, run with a Q25 quality threshold and the strictest error-elimination algorithm, handled CDR3 identification, clonotype clustering and error correction. A nonparametric unseen species model with Euler transformation was used to estimate lower-bound total TCR beta diversity. TCRdb trimmed the raw reads at Q25, called clones with MiXCR and kept productive beta chains. Each CDR3 protein gets just one entry, which takes the most common genes and DNA from the rows behind it. These V and J calls derive from TCRdb rather than the authors' analysis. The sample table shows hundreds of thousands of distinct CDR3 sequences, and roughly 60% are seen once. The leading ten clones occupy roughly 20% of the sample.

The data originate from a study of blood T cells in healthy people across ages (dated by TCRdb to the mid-2010s). About the investigation overall: Template switching captured roughly one uniquely barcoded TCR beta cDNA molecule per two T cells in model experiments. For two donors (one aged 18 to 29 and one aged 80 or older), the study analyzed two additional independent replicas of 1 million unique cDNA reads from the same blood draw. Donors were grouped into four age groups: young (average approximately 15 years), middle-aged (roughly 38), aged (around 66) and long-lived (about 82). To avoid experimental bias, donors of different ages were spread randomly across the sequencing lanes. The study measured age-related changes in TCR beta repertoire diversity using deep sequencing normalized with unique cDNA molecular identifiers.

The roughly 37 donors, aged about 6 to 95 years, were systemically healthy Caucasian individuals from Russia. Each donor gave about 11 milliliters of peripheral blood, drawn into EDTA-treated Vacutainer tubes. PBMCs were isolated by Ficoll-Paque density-gradient centrifugation, with at least 6 million obtained per sample. Total RNA, at least 6 micrograms per sample, was extracted from PBMCs with Trizol reagent. For every donor, an aliquot of PBMCs went through flow cytometry to measure the percentages of naive CD45RAhigh/CD27high T cells. From the cysteine up to the phenylalanine, the CDR3 has a length of 15 residues. Just CDR3 DNA is preserved here, 45 bases in frame from base 1. Trimming accounts for 7 bases at V and 1 base at J, while the number of junction bases matched to no gene is 10. The germline V gene gives CDR1 as SQVTM and CDR2 as ANQGSEA. Summary of the overall study and its limitations: Compared with the aged group, the long-lived group had more naive CD4+ T cells, fewer expanded clones and increased TCR diversity, a pattern suggesting age selection. Estimates of total diversity based on one million sequenced T cells were considered lower bounds and underestimates. Because profiling used bulk unsorted PBMCs, naive and antigen-experienced compartments could not be compared conclusively. There was a strong correlation between observed TCR beta diversity and the percentage of naive T cells measured by flow cytometry. Observed TCR beta diversity per million T cells fell roughly linearly with age, and a significant reduction was already apparent by age approximately 41. Because donor CMV infection status was unknown, age-related changes in expanded clonotypes were potentially confounded.

The rearrangement combines TRBV29-1 with TRBJ1-1, with 9 bases in between that match TRBD1. Specimen: blood. This clonotype was sampled from a man aged 25-40 years in good health. The CDR3 amino acid sequence is: CSGHRGPSANTEAFF. The DNA is as follows: TGCAGCGGACACAGGGGGCCCTCGGCGAACACTGAAGCTTTCTTT.